This T cell receptor beta chain was captured by sequencing in a study of shared clonotypes between healthy human individuals. Study-level background: Sampling drew on donors who were two women and three men aged 18 to 49. General observations from the study: When naive CD4 clonotypes were compared across four donors, approximately 5% were shared. Relative to their counterparts shared across all four donors, non-shared clonotypes exhibited diminished generation probabilities.

This CDR3 is built from 11 residues. Trimming took off 6 bases at V and 6 bases at J, with 11 bases between the two ends. From germline, CDR1 is DFQATT and CDR2 SNEGSKA (reference sequence). Assay used: immunoSEQ multiplex PCR; TCRdb lists only in-frame clones, some missing. Of approximately 1,500,000 clones in the sample, more than 95% were seen once. Turning to this clone: Its antigen is still unknown.

The chain is built from TRBV20-1 and TRBJ1-1, with D perhaps TRBD1 (5 bases). The TCR sequence derives from a young man in good health. What was sequenced was naive CD4+ T cells sorted from blood. Subset reported: CD45RA+ positively selected. The CDR3 here is CSAGGGPEAFF. CDR3 in DNA: TGCAGTGCCGGCGGGGGACCTGAAGCTTTCTTT.